Listed below are T cell receptor beta chains from one sample, sequenced in a study of T cells after yellow fever vaccination. TCRdb reprocessed the 5' RACE reads via MiXCR and lists one record per CDR3 protein. The data hold some 350,000 distinct CDR3 sequences, with 6.2% observed a single time. Here the sequenced sample was PBMCs, taken 5 days after the yellow fever booster vaccination. The receptors originated from a man between 25 and 39 years old who received the YFV17D yellow fever vaccine. The CDR3 runs from the conserved cysteine through the conserved F or W. The D gene is left open where the match is weak. Expanded clones get a size class; other rows say once, few or many, or leave the size out.

J gene: TRBJ2-1
D gene: TRBD2
V gene: TRBV29-1
clone size: few
CDR3 DNA: TGCAGCGTTGAGGGGACTAGCCTCAATGAGCAGTTCTTC
CDR3 protein: CSVEGTSLNEQFF

J gene: TRBJ1-6
D gene: NA
V gene: TRBV6-5
clone size: many
CDR3 DNA: TGTGCCAGCAGTTACGCCGGGAATTCACCCCTCCACTTT
CDR3 protein: CASSYAGNSPLHF

J gene: TRBJ2-7
D gene: NA
V gene: TRBV12-3/TRBV12-4
clone size: many
CDR3 DNA: TGTGCCAGCACTCCGGGTTGGGGAGACGAGCAGTACTTC
CDR3 protein: CASTPGWGDEQYF

J gene: TRBJ2-7
D gene: TRBD2
V gene: TRBV20-1
clone size: NA
CDR3 DNA: TGCAGTGCTAGGGGACTAGCGGGAGCGTGGGAGCAGTACTTC
CDR3 protein: CSARGLAGAWEQYF

J gene: TRBJ2-1
D gene: TRBD2
V gene: TRBV7-7
clone size: few
CDR3 DNA: TGTGCCAGCAGCCGAGAGGCTAGCGGGAGGTCACACAATGAGCAGTTCTTC
CDR3 protein: CASSREASGRSHNEQFF

J gene: TRBJ1-2
D gene: NA
V gene: TRBV7-2
clone size: many
CDR3 DNA: TGTGCCAGCAGCATAAGCGCAGGGTTTTTGGACTATGGCTACACCTTC
CDR3 protein: CASSISAGFLDYGYTF

J gene: TRBJ2-1
D gene: TRBD1
V gene: TRBV7-8
clone size: few
CDR3 DNA: TGTGCCAGCAGCGAATCCGGGACAGGGTCCTACAATGAGCAGTTCTTC
CDR3 protein: CASSESGTGSYNEQFF

J gene: TRBJ2-7
D gene: TRBD2
V gene: TRBV4-2
clone size: NA
CDR3 DNA: TGTGCCAGCAGCCCCACACTCGGGAGGGTGTCAGTCGAGCAGTACTTC
CDR3 protein: CASSPTLGRVSVEQYF

J gene: TRBJ1-3
D gene: TRBD1
V gene: TRBV27
clone size: NA
CDR3 DNA: TGTGCCAGCAGTGCCCGCTCGAAGGGGGCGGGCACCATATATTTT
CDR3 protein: CASSARSKGAGTIYF

J gene: TRBJ2-3
D gene: TRBD2
V gene: TRBV29-1
clone size: many
CDR3 DNA: TGCAGCGTCACTCTGACTAGCGGGAGGGCCTTGGGGGATTTT
CDR3 protein: CSVTLTSGRALGDF

J gene: TRBJ2-3
D gene: TRBD1
V gene: TRBV3-1
clone size: many
CDR3 DNA: TGTGCCAGCAGCCAAGATGAACAGGGGGTTACAGATACGCAGTATTTT
CDR3 protein: CASSQDEQGVTDTQYF

J gene: TRBJ1-5
D gene: NA
V gene: TRBV19
clone size: NA
CDR3 DNA: TGTGCCAGTAGGCTCCGACAGGTTGCCGGTAGCAATCAGCCCCAGCATTTT
CDR3 protein: CASRLRQVAGSNQPQHF

J gene: TRBJ1-1
D gene: NA
V gene: TRBV29-1
clone size: many
CDR3 DNA: TGCAGCGGAACAGGGTTGATGAACACTGAAGCTTTCTTT
CDR3 protein: CSGTGLMNTEAFF

J gene: TRBJ2-7
D gene: TRBD1
V gene: TRBV12-3/TRBV12-4
clone size: few
CDR3 DNA: TGTGCCAGCCACCTGGGAGGACAGGGCCTGAGGGAGCAGTACTTC
CDR3 protein: CASHLGGQGLREQYF

J gene: TRBJ2-2
D gene: TRBD2
V gene: TRBV5-1
clone size: many
CDR3 DNA: TGCGCCAGCAGCTTGATGGCTAGCGGGAGGGCTGGAGCCGGGGAGCTGTTTTTT
CDR3 protein: CASSLMASGRAGAGELFF

J gene: TRBJ2-3
D gene: NA
V gene: TRBV3-1
clone size: many
CDR3 DNA: TGTGCCAGCAGCCAAGCTAGCACAGATACGCAGTATTTT
CDR3 protein: CASSQASTDTQYF

J gene: TRBJ2-7
D gene: TRBD2
V gene: TRBV20-1
clone size: few
CDR3 DNA: TGCAGTGCGGTCCCAGCGGGACGCGGCGCCTACGAGCAGTACTTC
CDR3 protein: CSAVPAGRGAYEQYF

J gene: TRBJ2-2
D gene: NA
V gene: TRBV2
clone size: many
CDR3 DNA: TGTGCCAGCACCCCGGGGCGCGAGCGCTTAAGAATGTCCACCGGGGAGCTGTTTTTT
CDR3 protein: CASTPGRERLRMSTGELFF

J gene: TRBJ2-2
D gene: NA
V gene: TRBV18
clone size: many
CDR3 DNA: TGTGCCAGCTCACCATTACAATTCACGGGGGCGAACACCGGGGAGCTGTTTTTT
CDR3 protein: CASSPLQFTGANTGELFF

J gene: TRBJ1-2
D gene: NA
V gene: TRBV7-2
clone size: few
CDR3 DNA: TGTGCCAGCAGCTTACAGGCAGGGGAAGGGTATGGCTACACCTTC
CDR3 protein: CASSLQAGEGYGYTF

J gene: TRBJ1-1
D gene: TRBD1
V gene: TRBV30
clone size: many
CDR3 DNA: TGTGCCTGGAGTGGTCAGGGGGCGAACACTGAAGCTTTCTTT
CDR3 protein: CAWSGQGANTEAFF

J gene: TRBJ1-6
D gene: NA
V gene: TRBV4-3
clone size: many
CDR3 DNA: TGCGCCAGCAGCCTACAGGGTAATAATTCACCCCTCCACTTT
CDR3 protein: CASSLQGNNSPLHF

J gene: TRBJ2-1
D gene: TRBD2
V gene: TRBV12-5
clone size: few
CDR3 DNA: TGTGCTAGTGGTTTGGGCGGGAGCCCCTTTGAGCAGTTCTTC
CDR3 protein: CASGLGGSPFEQFF

J gene: TRBJ2-7
D gene: TRBD1
V gene: TRBV18
clone size: many
CDR3 DNA: TGTGCCAGCTCAGCTCAACAGGGGCACTCCTACGAGCAGTACTTC
CDR3 protein: CASSAQQGHSYEQYF